The source of this T cell receptor (beta chain) is a study of CD4+ T cells in melanoma. Notes on the study in general: CD8+ T cell, macrophage and B cell function reportedly correlated with neoantigen-specific CD4+ T cells. Diverse differentiation states were reported for melanoma neoantigen-specific CD4+ T cells.

V lost 8 bases to trimming and J lost 4 bases, with 7 bases between them. CDR1 and CDR2 from the germline V gene are SEHNR and FQNEAQ (reference sequence). The CDR3 sequence is 11 residues long. A note on this clone: What it recognizes is unknown.

Profiled with immunoSEQ multiplex PCR; TCRdb holds only in-frame clones, not every one. The sample lists more than 90,000 clones; 92% were seen once. V is TRBV7-9 and J is TRBJ2-3; D remains unclear. The specimen sequenced was peripheral blood. This clonotype originated in a human donor with melanoma. The CDR3 DNA reads as TGTGCCAGCCAATACTCAGATACGCAGTATTTT. Encoded protein: CASQYSDTQYF.